This T cell receptor (beta chain) was recovered during a study of T-cell memory formation after mild COVID-19. Looking at the study overall: The TCR clusters were mostly specific to one donor. Study results and caveats: Day 15 to 85 contractors were CD4/CD8 balanced; later expanders leaned CD4+.

The CDR3 covers 15 residues. Trimming shortened V by 6 bases and J by 5 bases, and 19 bases separated the two germline ends. This clonotype was detected a few times. The antigen is unknown. TCRdb re-called the 5' RACE reads with MiXCR, one entry per CDR3 protein. The sample includes around 300,000 distinct CDR3 sequences, roughly 8.2% of them seen just once. The rearrangement links TRBV12-3 or TRBV12-4 to TRBJ1-1, with TRBD1 as a possible D gene (5 bases). The clonotype originates from a man between 18 and 29 years old who had mild COVID-19 (a few samples of this study predate the infection). Cell type and time point are not known. The specimen sequenced was PBMCs or a T cell subset sorted from them (not recorded which). The CDR3 DNA sequence: TGTGCCAGCAGCCCCGGGGGAGGGGCGGGGACTGAAGCTTTCTTT. Translating it yields CASSPGGGAGTEAFF.